A selection of T cell receptor beta chains follows, all from one sample in a study of shared clonotypes between healthy human individuals. Data came from immunoSEQ multiplex PCR; TCRdb stores just in-frame clones and leaves some out. The data contain some 2,000,000 clones, nearly 97% of them singletons. The sample taken for sequencing was naive CD4+ T cells sorted from blood. These receptors were obtained from a man younger than 35 in good health. Each CDR3 is given with its conserved first and last residue. D genes are given only for firm matches. Clone size is shown for a subset of rows, as once, few, many or a class of expanded clone.

clone_size j_call d_call v_call cdr3_nt cdr3_aa
. TRBJ2-2 TRBD1 TRBV5-1 TGCGCCAGCAGCCTCGAGGGACAGGGGGTCACCGGGGAGCTGTTTTTT CASSLEGQGVTGELFF
. TRBJ2-3 . TRBV25-1 TGTGCCAGCCGTAGAGCGGATACGCAGTATTTT CASRRADTQYF
. TRBJ2-1 . TRBV7-2 TGTGCCAGCAGCTTAATTTGGGACCAGTTCTTC CASSLIWDQFF
. TRBJ2-3 TRBD2 TRBV6-6 TGTGCCAGCAGACCAGCAGCGGGGCGATCCACAGATACGCAGTATTTT CASRPAAGRSTDTQYF
. TRBJ1-1 . TRBV5-6 TGTGCCAGCAGCTTAGGTTGGCAGGGTAGTGGAGCTTTCTTT CASSLGWQGSGAFF
. TRBJ2-5 . TRBV7-3 TGTGCCAGCAGCTTAGGTTCTAGAGGCTCGGAACAAGAGACCCAGTACTTC CASSLGSRGSEQETQYF
. TRBJ2-1 . TRBV11-2 TGTGCCAGCAGCCCTCCCCTCTACAATGAGCAGTTCTTC CASSPPLYNEQFF
. TRBJ2-3 . TRBV5-5 TGTGCCAGCAGTTGGGCCGGGACAGATACGCAGTATTTT CASSWAGTDTQYF
. TRBJ1-1 . TRBV19 TGTGCCAGTAGTTGGGGCGGGAACACTGAAGCTTTCTTT CASSWGGNTEAFF
. TRBJ1-6 . TRBV29-1 TGCAGCGCGACCTTCGCGGGGCTTAATTCACCCCTCCACTTT CSATFAGLNSPLHF
. TRBJ1-5 . TRBV6-1 TGTGCCAGCATGGGGGTTGCCGGTCAGCCCCAGCATTTT CASMGVAGQPQHF
. TRBJ1-5 . TRBV28 TGTGCCAGCAGTCTACCTCGGACGTTCCCCAATCAGCCCCAGCATTTT CASSLPRTFPNQPQHF
. TRBJ2-5 TRBD1 TRBV30 TGTGCCTGGAGTACAGGGGGCCAAGAGACCCAGTACTTC CAWSTGGQETQYF
. TRBJ2-2 . TRBV5-4 TGTGCCAGCACTAACCGAGGGGGGTCGAACACCGGGGAGCTGTTTTTT CASTNRGGSNTGELFF
. TRBJ1-1 TRBD1 TRBV5-1 TGCGCCAGCAGCTTGTCGGTGCAGGGGGCGGGGAACACTGAAGCTTTCTTT CASSLSVQGAGNTEAFF
. TRBJ1-2 . TRBV18 TGTGCCAGCTCACCACCTTCACCTCAGGCGCTCTATGGCTACACCTTC CASSPPSPQALYGYTF
. TRBJ2-1 TRBD2 TRBV30 TGTGCCTCAACCCAACTAGCGCAATACAATGAGCAGTTCTTC CASTQLAQYNEQFF
. TRBJ2-5 TRBD2 TRBV15 TGTGCCACCTCGGGCGGGGGTCTTTTAGTGGGAGAGACCCAGTACTTC CATSGGGLLVGETQYF
. TRBJ2-7 TRBD2 TRBV27 TGTGCCAGCAGTTTATCAGCGGGGGACTACGAGCAGTACTTC CASSLSAGDYEQYF
. TRBJ2-1 . TRBV11-3 TGTGCCAGCAGCTTAGTACCGGGATCTCTCCATGAGCAGTTCTTC CASSLVPGSLHEQFF
. TRBJ1-3 TRBD1 TRBV6-5 TGTGCCAGCAGGCGCCAGGGGGACGGAAACACCATATATTTT CASRRQGDGNTIYF
. TRBJ2-7 . TRBV10-1 TGCGCCAGCAGTCCGACCTTGGGTCCTACCTACGAGCAGTACTTC CASSPTLGPTYEQYF
. TRBJ1-2 . TRBV29-1 TGCAGCGTCGACTACGCAAACTATGGCTACACCTTC CSVDYANYGYTF
. TRBJ2-7 . TRBV6-5 TGTGCCAGCAGCCCAACGGCCAGCACCTACGAGCAGTACTTC CASSPTASTYEQYF
once TRBJ1-3 TRBD1 TRBV5-1 TGCGCCAGCGGTATTAGGGACAGCACCTCTGGAAACACCATATATTTT CASGIRDSTSGNTIYF
. TRBJ2-5 . TRBV5-4 TGTGCCAGCAGCATCCAGGGGTCGGAGACCCAGTACTTC CASSIQGSETQYF
. TRBJ1-2 . TRBV6-5 TGTGCCAGCAGCTCCCGACGGTCAGGCTCGAGTGGCTACACCTTC CASSSRRSGSSGYTF
once TRBJ1-1 . TRBV5-6 TGTGCCAGCAGCTTAAACAGCGAAGCTTTCTTT CASSLNSEAFF